One and the same sample provided the 22 T cell receptor beta chains below, sequenced in a study of T cell repertoires in cytomegalovirus infection. TCRdb used MiXCR to reprocess the reads, holding one entry per CDR3 protein. This repertoire shows 100,000 or so distinct CDR3 sequences, 20% to 25% found once; its top ten account for about 39%. Sequences were obtained from CD8+ T cells from PBMCs. The receptors were gathered from a human donor in good health (CMV status not recorded). Some clones in this sample may be carry-over from other donors' samples.

This clonotype was found a few times. V gene TRBV10-3 combines with J gene TRBJ2-5; D is unresolved. Germline V gene sequence: CDR1 ENHRY, CDR2 SYGVKD. The CDR3 is 14 amino acids. V dropped 3 bases and J dropped 5 bases, with 13 bases sitting between them. Here the CDR3 reads CAISEDSLGETQYF. The CDR3 DNA reads TGTGCCATCAGTGAAGATAGCCTGGGGGAGACCCAGTACTTC.

The sample holds one count of this clonotype. CDR3 region: CATLSGGAYNEQFF. CDR3 nucleotides: TGTGCCACCCTAAGCGGAGGAGCCTACAATGAGCAGTTCTTC. This chain joins TRBV2 and TRBJ2-1, with D perhaps TRBD2 (5 bases). Germline CDR1 and CDR2: SNHLY and FYNNEI. This CDR3 comprises 14 residues. Trimming left V 10 bases short and J 2 bases short, with 15 bases between. Full variable domain (rest looked up from reference TRBV2 and TRBJ2-1): EPEVTQTPSHQVTQMGQEVILRCVPISNHLYFYWYRQILGQKVEFLVSFYNNEISEKSEIFDDQFSVERPDGSNFTLKIRSTKLEDSAMYFCATLSGGAYNEQFFGPGTRLTVL.

This clonotype has just one count. The chain couples TRBV20-1 to TRBJ2-1; weak D call: TRBD2 (5 bases). This CDR3 region has 20 residues. In germline, CDR1 is DFQATT, CDR2 SNEGSKA (reference sequence). The ends were cut back, 6 bases at V and 0 bases at J, with 30 bases in the middle. The CDR3 spells CSAQRRPDVTSGSSYNEQFF. Written as DNA, the CDR3 is TGCAGTGCCCAGAGGCGGCCTGATGTGACATCGGGAAGCTCCTACAATGAGCAGTTCTTC.

The chain employs TRBV5-6 and TRBJ2-5; D may be TRBD1 or TRBD2 (5 bases each). The ends were cut back, 0 bases at V and 2 bases at J, with 17 bases in the middle. The CDR3 is made up of 17 amino acids. Germline assignment: CDR1 SGHDT and CDR2 YYEEEE. The CDR3 reads CASSLVPPGTLQETQYF. Written as DNA, the CDR3 is TGTGCCAGCAGCTTGGTGCCGCCTGGGACGCTTCAAGAGACCCAGTACTTC.

This clonotype came up once. The chain uses TRBV28 and TRBJ2-1; possibly TRBD1 for D (6 bases). The CDR3 sequence is 13 residues long. V lost 3 bases and J lost 7, with 10 bases in between. Per germline, CDR1 MDHEN and CDR2 SYDVKM. The CDR3 protein is CASSFAGANEQFF. As DNA, the CDR3 is TGTGCCAGCAGTTTCGCAGGGGCGAATGAGCAGTTCTTC. Full variable domain (remainder filled in from reference TRBV28 and TRBJ2-1): DVKVTQSSRYLVKRTGEKVFLECVQDMDHENMFWYRQDPGLGLRLIYFSYDVKMKEKGDIPEGYSVSREKKERFSLILESASTNQTSMYLCASSFAGANEQFFGPGTRLTVL.

This clonotype was recorded at least ten times. This chain connects TRBV7-2 to TRBJ2-7; 7 nucleotides line up with TRBD1. Germline trimming cut 2 bases from V and 1 base from J; bases unmatched to any gene: 8. Germline V gene data show CDR1 as SGHTA and CDR2 as FQGNSA. The CDR3 runs 16 residues. The DNA for the CDR3 is TGTGCCAGCAGCTTAATTCAGGGGGACCCTTCCTACGAGCAGTACTTC. Protein: CASSLIQGDPSYEQYF. The complete variable domain, with remaining parts taken from reference TRBV7-2 and TRBJ2-7, reads GAGVSQSPSNKVTEKGKDVELRCDPISGHTALYWYRQSLGQGLEFLIYFQGNSAPDKSGLPSDRFSAERTGGSVSTLTIQRTQQEDSAVYLCASSLIQGDPSYEQYFGPGTRLTVT.

This clonotype was recorded a few times. The V and J genes are TRBV12-3 or TRBV12-4 and TRBJ1-4; no clear D. The CDR3 runs to 14 residues. V was trimmed by 0 bases and J by 7 bases, leaving 9 bases between them. The CDR3 protein is CASSLAGIREKLFF. In DNA, the CDR3 is TGTGCCAGCAGTTTAGCAGGGATTCGTGAAAAACTGTTTTTT.

Comment on this clonotype: The junction and the germline gene differ at one end; a read error may be behind it. The genes are TRBV19 and TRBJ2-7, with 7 nucleotides matching TRBD1. The germline V gene has CDR1 LNHDA and CDR2 SQIVND (reference sequence). The CDR3 length is 14 residues. This CDR3 reads CANSATNRGYEQYF. In DNA form, the CDR3 reads TGTGCCAATAGTGCAACAAACAGGGGCTACGAGCAGTACTTC.

CDR3 in DNA: TGTGCCAGCAGTTACTCGAAGAGCGGGGGGAACTACGAGCAGTACTTC. Translating gives CASSYSKSGGNYEQYF. The V and J genes are TRBV6-2 or TRBV6-3 and TRBJ2-7, with TRBD2 identical over 9 bases. Losses at the gene ends were 0 bases for V and 3 bases for J; bases not matched to a gene: 6. In germline, CDR1 is MNHEY, CDR2 SVGEGT. The CDR3 covers 16 residues.

This clonotype was counted ten times or more. The chain has TRBV11-2 and TRBJ1-1; maybe TRBD1 (6 bases). The ends were cut back, 5 bases at V and 4 bases at J, with 14 bases in the middle. Germline V gene sequence: CDR1 SGHAT, CDR2 FQNNGV. This CDR3 has 14 residues. In DNA form, the CDR3 reads TGTGCCAGCAGCGCGGAACAGGGTGCCACTGAAGCTTTCTTT. The encoded protein is CASSAEQGATEAFF.

This clonotype was detected ten times or more. The chain has TRBV24-1 and TRBJ1-5; D gene ambiguous. With 4 bases removed from V and 9 bases from J, the gap between germline ends came to 9 bases. This CDR3 is built from 12 residues. From germline, CDR1 is KGHDR and CDR2 SFDVKD. In DNA, the CDR3 is TGTGCCACCAGTGACTCCCTAGGGCCCCAGCATTTT. Protein sequence: CATSDSLGPQHF.

V is TRBV20-1 and J is TRBJ2-7; D not resolved. Per the germline V gene, CDR1 is DFQATT and CDR2 is SNEGSKA (reference sequence). Trimming cost V 1 base and J 0 bases, with 10 bases left between them. There are 14 residues in the CDR3. This CDR3 reads CSARGHSSSYEQYF. The CDR3, as DNA: TGCAGTGCTAGAGGACACTCTTCCTCCTACGAGCAGTACTTC.

This clonotype has a count of ten or more. The chain combines TRBV6-2 or TRBV6-3 with TRBJ2-1, with D perhaps TRBD2 (5 bases). Trimming shortened V by 4 bases and J by 5 bases, and 9 bases separated the two germline ends. The CDR3 totals 13 residues. The germline CDR1 and CDR2 sequences are MNHEY and SVGEGT. CDR3 in amino acids: CASSSGLNNEQFF. The CDR3 bases are TGTGCCAGCAGTTCCGGACTCAACAATGAGCAGTTCTTC.

This clonotype has a count of ten or more. V usage is TRBV6-2 or TRBV6-3 and J usage is TRBJ2-3, with TRBD2 matching 12 bases. Germline trimming cut 6 bases from V and 2 bases from J; bases unmatched to any gene: 6. This CDR3 contains 16 residues. Germline V gene lookup returns CDR1 MNHEY and CDR2 SVGEGT. CDR3: CASRRGLAGNTDTQYF. The CDR3 nucleotides read TGTGCCAGCAGACGAGGACTAGCGGGGAACACAGATACGCAGTATTTT.

This clonotype was detected many times. The genes are TRBV7-3 and TRBJ2-2; D possibly uses TRBD1 or TRBD2 (6 bases each). The CDR3 contains 14 residues. Germline V gene data show CDR1 as SGHTA and CDR2 as FQGTGA. Trimming cost V 8 bases and J 0 bases, with 10 bases left between them. DNA for the CDR3: TGTGCCAGCCGCGGGACACCGAACACCGGGGAGCTGTTTTTT. It yields the protein CASRGTPNTGELFF.

The chain employs TRBV24-1 and TRBJ2-7; D perhaps matches TRBD1 (6 bases). CDR1 is KGHDR and CDR2 is SFDVKD in the germline V gene. Trimming shortened V by 4 bases and J by 5 bases, and 11 bases separated the two germline ends. The length of the CDR3 is 13 residues. CDR3: CATSEAGADEQYF. CDR3 sequence (DNA): TGTGCCACCAGTGAGGCAGGGGCGGACGAGCAGTACTTC.

This clonotype appeared many times. The gene calls are TRBV4-3 and TRBJ2-7; D is unresolved. The CDR3 spans 14 residues. Trimming left V 0 bases short and J 2 bases short, with 8 bases between. Germline CDR1 is LGHNA and CDR2 is YSLEER. The CDR3 protein is CASSQDRGTYEQYF. DNA of the CDR3: TGCGCCAGCAGCCAAGACCGAGGTACCTACGAGCAGTACTTC.

This clonotype was found many times. The chain recombines TRBV6-2 or TRBV6-3 with TRBJ2-7; possibly TRBD2 for D (7 bases). Between the trimmed V and J ends, which lost 4 bases and 6 bases, there was a span of 16 bases. CDR1 is MNHEY, CDR2 SVGEGT, per germline. The CDR3 runs 14 residues. For the CDR3, the DNA is TGTGCCAGCAGTTGGGGGGGCGCCGGATCCGAGCAGTACTTC. It encodes CASSWGGAGSEQYF.

The chain links TRBV11-2 to TRBJ2-3; TRBD2 might be the D (5 bases). Trimming stripped 5 bases from V and 4 bases from J, with 19 bases between. Germline V gene data show CDR1 as SGHAT and CDR2 as FQNNGV. This CDR3 has 16 amino acids. The CDR3 loop is CASSPPSGRFSDTQYF. In DNA form, the CDR3 reads TGTGCCAGCAGCCCCCCCAGCGGCCGATTCTCAGATACGCAGTATTTT.

This clonotype occurred a few times. V is TRBV19 and J is TRBJ2-1; 10 bases align to TRBD1. Germline V gene sequence: CDR1 LNHDA, CDR2 SQIVND (reference sequence). Losses at the gene ends were 7 bases for V and 7 bases for J; bases not matched to a gene: 4. The CDR3 totals 13 residues. The CDR3: CASMDRGANEQFF. Here the CDR3 DNA reads TGTGCCAGTATGGACAGGGGGGCGAATGAGCAGTTCTTC.

This clonotype was seen a few times. This chain uses TRBV23-1 with TRBJ2-3; D gene unclear. TRBV23-1 is placed among ORFs of uncertain function. V dropped 4 bases and J dropped 0 bases, with 14 bases sitting between them. CDR3 size: 16 residues. The CDR3 DNA sequence: TGCGCCAGCAGTCCTACGGTGACGAATAGCACAGATACGCAGTATTTT. Residues: CASSPTVTNSTDTQYF.

This clonotype showed up just a few times. The chain is built from TRBV27 and TRBJ2-7; D not certain. Trimming stripped 6 bases from V and 6 bases from J, with 18 bases between. The CDR3 has 14 amino acids. Germline values: CDR1 MNHEY, CDR2 SMNVEV (reference sequence). The CDR3 is CASSPGSSRREQYF. CDR3 coding DNA: TGTGCCAGCAGCCCGGGCTCTTCACGTCGCGAGCAGTACTTC.